This TCR beta chain comes out of a study of cytomegalovirus exposure and HLA in healthy donors. These donors were members of the roughly 120-subject validation cohort, a group separate from the roughly 670-subject first cohort. In regard to this clone: Its specificity is unknown.

The method was immunoSEQ multiplex PCR; TCRdb's version includes in-frame clones alone and lacks a portion of them. The sample includes roughly 230,000 clones, roughly 87% of them seen just once. Findings of the study overall: It was about 180 TCR beta chains that were listed as cytomegalovirus-associated. Most TCR sequences were rare, but some public TCRs occurred in many donors.

V lost 0 bases and J lost 6, with 9 bases in between. Germline assignment: CDR1 GTSNPN and CDR2 SVGIG (reference sequence). The CDR3 consists of 12 residues. Source material: PBMCs. The V call is TRBV30, the J call TRBJ2-7; D call uncertain. The receptor comes from a woman aged 30 to 39 in good health and CMV-seronegative. In nucleotides, the CDR3 is TGTGCCTGGAGTGTGTCGGCCCGCGAGCAGTACTTC. Protein: CAWSVSAREQYF.